These 6 T cell receptor beta chains share one sample of origin, sequenced in a study of blood T cell repertoires in COVID-19. TCRdb's copy holds only in-frame clones and misses some; the assay was immunoSEQ multiplex PCR. The sample includes tens of thousands of clones, around 85% of them seen just once. The specimen was peripheral blood. All receptors come from a human donor in a cohort sampled during active COVID-19.

In nucleotides, the CDR3 is TGCGCCAGGAGAAGGAGACGAGGGGAGGGCTGGCATGAAAAACTGTTTTTT. It is translated as CARRRRRGEGWHEKLFF. The rearrangement uses TRBV10-1 and TRBJ1-4; tentative D call: TRBD1 (5 bases). CDR1 and CDR2 from the germline V gene are WNHNN and SYGVQD (reference sequence). Trimming took off 9 bases at V and 6 bases at J, with 26 bases between the two ends. The length of the CDR3 is 17 residues.

The gene calls are TRBV18 and TRBJ2-1, with D unresolved. The CDR3 spans 12 residues. CDR1 and CDR2 from the germline V gene are KGHSH and LQKENI. Trimming removed 3 bases from V and 9 bases from J, with 9 bases in between. The CDR3 loop is CASSPLTGEQFF. The DNA of the CDR3 is TGTGCCAGCTCACCGCTGACGGGTGAGCAGTTCTTC. The variable domain in full, with the rest retrieved from reference TRBV18 and TRBJ2-1, is NAGVMQNPRHLVRRRGQEARLRCSPMKGHSHVYWYRQLPEEGLKFMVYLQKENIIDESGMPKERFSAEFPKEGPSILRIQQVVRGDSAAYFCASSPLTGEQFFGPGTRLTVL.

The CDR3: CASSFPGRMGTEAFF. The CDR3 DNA follows: TGCGCCAGCAGCTTCCCAGGGAGGATGGGCACTGAAGCTTTCTTT. The J gene is TRBJ1-1, the V gene TRBV5-1, with D possibly being TRBD1 (5 bases). CDR3 length: 15 residues. V was pared by 2 bases and J by 4 bases, with 15 bases between. Germline CDR1 and CDR2: SGHRS and YFSETQ.

This chain links TRBV15 with TRBJ1-5, with no clear D. This CDR3 has 14 amino acids. Germline V gene sequence: CDR1 LNHNV, CDR2 YYDKDF (reference sequence). Deletions cut 4 bases from V and 1 base from J, with 8 bases between. The CDR3: CATSITTSNQPQHF. The CDR3 bases are TGTGCCACCAGCATCACTACCAGCAATCAGCCCCAGCATTTT.

The chain joins TRBV7-2 to TRBJ2-7; 12 positions agree with TRBD2. CDR1 is SGHTA and CDR2 is FQGNSA in the germline V gene. V shed 2 bases and J 4 bases; nucleotides not matched to a gene: 6. This CDR3 spans 16 amino acids. CDR3 sequence reads: CASSLLASGGVYEQYF. The DNA for the CDR3 is TGTGCCAGCAGCTTACTTGCTAGCGGGGGGGTTTACGAGCAGTACTTC.

CDR3 bases: TGTGCCAGCAGCTTCAGTCCAGGAACTTTCTTT. This translates into CASSFSPGTFF. The chain carries TRBV12-3 or TRBV12-4 and TRBJ1-1; no clear D gene. Trimming took 6 bases from V and 12 from J, leaving 14 bases between them. This CDR3 spans 11 amino acids.